This paragraph reports one T cell receptor (beta chain). What antigen it recognizes has not been identified. No base qualities exist here, and no much larger clone lies one base off it. These data belong to a study of vaccination effects on CD4 cells after COVID-19 (dated by TCRdb to the early 2020s). Turning to the overall study: Post-vaccine samples across the study were collected a median of 72 days after the second dose, with a range of 14 to 241. SARS-CoV-2 spike-specific CD4+ TCR repertoires were compared before and after mRNA vaccination in COVID-19 convalescent patients and in infection-naive vaccine recipients. Altogether, around 11 COVID-19 convalescent patients and a few SARS-CoV-2-naive healthy vaccine recipients made up the full study. The Oncomine TCR Beta short-read assay on an Illumina iSeq 100 was used to sequence cultures from other donors in the study.

V is cut back by 7 bases and J by 1 base, with 16 bases in the junction unmatched. The CDR3 goes from the cysteine to the phenylalanine over 17 residues. The DNA shown is the 51-base CDR3, in frame from base 1. CDR1 SGHTS and CDR2 YDEGEE are derived from the germline V gene. The paper's findings and limits, for the study overall: At late post-vaccination timepoints, both infection-induced and vaccine-induced clones showed marked clonal contraction, consistent with waning T cell responses. In healthy vaccine recipients, vaccine-induced clones were almost all SARS-CoV-2 mono-reactive, with only 1 of 255 cross-reactive with common cold coronaviruses. The study was limited by a small number of convalescent patients, and early post-infection timepoints were lacking.

The library was generated by the immunoSEQ multiplex PCR assay. DNA from the cultured and isolated CD4+ T cells underwent TCR beta CDR3 sequencing. Processing in the source paper ran as follows. Non-productive TCR sequences were discarded, and reads were trimmed to the CDR3 region, with only CDR3s of 7 or more amino acids retained. Antigen-specific clonotypes were identified using the MANAFEST web app by comparison of expansion in peptide wells against reference cultures. To be called positive, a clone needed expansion at FDR<0.05 compared with the reference and with all other wells, an odds ratio greater than 5, and a frequency greater than 0.1% in two replicate wells. A clonotype was defined as cross-reactive if the clonotype was significantly expanded both in SARS-CoV-2 spike wells and in at least one common cold coronavirus spike condition. CDR3 similarity was assessed by Levenshtein distance with the stringdist R package, and unrooted trees were built with ape in R 3.6.1. This immuneACCESS table, as held by TCRdb, lists in-frame sequences with V and J called but not all clones. Of the missing ones, under half trace to an unresolved V gene in checked studies; the others have no known cause. D and trimming were read from the DNA, whereas the V and J calls and clone size are those reported in that table. This sample holds approximately 25,000 clones; about 80% were observed only once. 1.4% of the sample comes from the top ten.

In the ViraFEST assay, PBMC were stimulated with viral peptide pools, and TCR sequencing was then used to find antigen-specific CD4+ T cell clonotypes based on their expansion. After approximately eleven days of culture, CD4+ T cells were isolated with the EasySep CD4+ T cell isolation kit. Each participant got two doses of an mRNA SARS-CoV-2 vaccine, either BNT162b2 or mRNA-1273. Healthy vaccine recipients had no prior SARS-CoV-2 infection, confirmed by negative nucleocapsid antibodies before and after vaccination. Each well held two million PBMC cultured in IMDM containing around 5.1% human AB serum, approximately 10 IU/ml IL-2 and gentamicin, along with roughly 10 ug/ml peptides. Half of the culture medium was replaced with fresh IL-2-containing medium on days 3 and 7. Each peptide stimulation condition was cultured in triplicate wells unless otherwise noted. Using Ficoll-Paque Plus gradient centrifugation, PBMC were separated from whole blood and then either used fresh or cryopreserved at -140C. The overlapping peptide pools covered the spike proteins of SARS-CoV-2 and of the common cold coronaviruses HCoV-NL63, HCoV-OC43 and HCoV-229E. The QIAamp micro DNA kit was used to extract genomic DNA from the cultured CD4+ T cells.

Sequenced material: CD4+ T cells from PBMCs cultured with HCoV-NL63 spike peptides, taken after COVID-19 vaccination. Interpreted using the paper, the cell subset or site label stands for: HCoV-NL63 spike overlapping peptide pool stimulation. This receptor was obtained from a human donor who received a COVID-19 vaccine. Some clones in this sample may be carry-over from other donors' samples. The chain employs TRBV5-8 and TRBJ1-1; 7 central nucleotides agree with TRBD1. The DNA sequence reads TGTGCCAGCCCTACATTATCGTACAGGGGCCCGAACACTGAAGCTTTCTTT. The encoded protein is CASPTLSYRGPNTEAFF.